This TCR beta chain was profiled in a study of blood T cell repertoires in COVID-19. Whole-study context: Material from acute and convalescent COVID-19 was sourced from the United States, Italy and Spain. Sources were T cells, B-cell-depleted T cells, or PBMCs; the material itself was cDNA or gDNA.

As processed by the authors: It was from reference gene primer amplification that nucleated cell counts were estimated. Some clones are missing from TCRdb's copy, which holds only in-frame ones; the method was immunoSEQ multiplex PCR. The DNA was the basis for D and trimming; V, J and clone size are from that table. This table has some 120,000 clones, 85% to 90% appearing once. This CDR3 is 14 amino acids long. Germline V CDR1 and CDR2: SGHRS, YFSETQ. V lost 0 bases to trimming and J lost 8 bases, with 11 bases between them. This clone was found a few times. The sequencing input was peripheral blood. The origin of this receptor is a woman older than 75 with acute or convalescent COVID-19. The chain combines TRBV5-1 with TRBJ1-4; perhaps TRBD1 as D (6 bases). This CDR3 is CASSLASGEEKLFF. The CDR3 nucleotides read TGCGCCAGCAGCTTGGCCTCAGGGGAAGAAAAACTGTTTTTT.